The source of this TCR beta chain is a study of radiation and T cells in renal cell carcinoma. Whole-study findings and limits: In blood, top tumor clones expanded by 2 weeks, shrinking by 4.

On this clone itself: The antigen is unknown.

This table comes from immunoSEQ multiplex PCR, and its TCRdb copy is limited to in-frame clones, with some not included. The sample shows 130,000 to 150,000 clones, approximately 86% of them seen only once. The CDR3 sequence is 15 residues long. The V gene lost 4 bases and the J gene lost 1 base, with 11 bases spanning the gap. Germline V gene data show CDR1 as LNHDA and CDR2 as SQIVND (reference sequence). The time point denotes: blood 4 weeks post-SBRT, at nephrectomy. The sample's treatment: 15 Gy SBRT to primary tumor, nephrectomy 4 weeks later. Nephrectomy followed 15 Gy stereotactic body radiation by 4 weeks. Radiation-treated patients gave blood at baseline, week 2 and week 4.

The sequenced sample was blood, obtained from a patient whose treatment included radiotherapy and nephrectomy. This receptor was taken from a woman aged 45-59 years with renal cell carcinoma. The V call is TRBV19, the J call TRBJ1-5, with D unclear. The CDR3 is CASSREPRSNQPQHF. CDR3 bases: TGTGCCAGTAGTAGGGAGCCTAGGAGCAATCAGCCCCAGCATTTT.